A single sample gave rise to the 31 T cell receptor beta chains below, sequenced in a study of T cells in Graves' hyperthyroidism and ophthalmopathy. It was RNA transcripts that yielded the amplified TCR beta CDR3 regions. HTBI primers were the set used in a first-round RT-PCR of the TCR CDR3. TCRdb re-analysed the multiplex PCR reads in MiXCR, keeping a single row per CDR3 protein. This sample yields 660,000 or so distinct CDR3 sequences, of which around 21% are seen a single time; 34% belongs to the top ten. The source material was blood. These receptor sequences come from a young man with Graves' ophthalmopathy.

In this sample, this clonotype turned up many times. The rearrangement joins TRBV27 to TRBJ2-3; 7 bases fit TRBD2. V lost 8 bases, J lost 4 bases, and 12 bases stayed unmatched. The CDR3 length is 15 residues. Germline V gene lookup returns CDR1 MNHEY and CDR2 SMNVEV (reference sequence). The CDR3 coding sequence is TGTGCCAGCTACCCCTTAGCGGGCGGCCCAGATACGCAGTATTTT. This gives the protein CASYPLAGGPDTQYF.

In this sample, this clonotype turned up a few times. The chain recombines TRBV20-1 with TRBJ2-1, with no clear D. Germline CDR1 and CDR2: DFQATT and SNEGSKA (reference sequence). The CDR3 consists of 14 residues. Trimming shortened V by 3 bases and J by 0 bases, and 9 bases separated the two germline ends. CDR3 bases: TGCAGTGCTAGGCCCTGGAACTCCTACAATGAGCAGTTCTTC. It codes for CSARPWNSYNEQFF.

This clonotype came up a few times. The V and J genes are TRBV10-3 and TRBJ2-7; TRBD1 matches at 8 bases. CDR3 length equals 19 residues. CDR1 ENHRY and CDR2 SYGVKD come from the germline V gene. V was clipped by 3 bases and J by 4 bases; unmatched bases: 20. The CDR3 region has the DNA TGTGCCATCAGTGATGACGGGGCCGACAGGACAGGGACTGGATACGAGCAGTACTTC. Protein product: CAISDDGADRTGTGYEQYF.

This clonotype was recorded many times. The chain recombines TRBV20-1 with TRBJ1-1, with 7 bases matching TRBD1. V lost 6 bases to trimming and J lost 1 base; unmatched junction nucleotides: 8. Looked up from germline, CDR1 is DFQATT and CDR2 is SNEGSKA (reference sequence). This CDR3 region has 14 residues. Here the CDR3 DNA reads TGCAGTGCCTCAAGGGGGACAGAGAACACTGAAGCTTTCTTT. Its protein is CSASRGTENTEAFF.

The chain links TRBV6-1 to TRBJ1-5; 7 nucleotides match TRBD1. Trimming cost V 3 bases and J 3 bases; bases outside gene matches: 2. The V gene's germline CDR1 is MNHNS and CDR2 SASEGT. The CDR3 is 14 amino acids. The chain's CDR3 is CASSDGTANQPQHF. The CDR3 bases are TGTGCCAGCAGTGACGGGACAGCCAATCAGCCCCAGCATTTT.

This clonotype showed up many times. V is TRBV11-2 and J is TRBJ2-5; D remains ambiguous. CDR1 and CDR2 (germline): SGHAT, FQNNGV. The V end lost 2 bases, the J end lost 4 bases, and 8 bases lay between the germline ends. This CDR3 region has 13 residues. CDR3 sequence: CASSLWVGETQYF. The CDR3 DNA sequence: TGTGCCAGCAGCTTATGGGTGGGAGAGACCCAGTACTTC. Full variable domain (outside the CDR3, taken from reference TRBV11-2 and TRBJ2-5): EAGVAQSPRYKIIEKRQSVAFWCNPISGHATLYWYQQILGQGPKLLIQFQNNGVVDDSQLPKDRFSAERLKGVDSTLKIQPAKLEDSAVYLCASSLWVGETQYFGPGTRLLVL.

This clonotype was seen a few times. Here the CDR3 reads CASRPDRVIYGYTF. The DNA for the CDR3 is TGTGCCAGTAGACCGGACAGGGTCATCTATGGCTACACCTTC. The chain employs TRBV19 and TRBJ1-2; TRBD1 agrees at 8 bases. The ends lost 6 bases at V and 4 bases at J; junction bases unmatched: 7. Germline CDR1 is LNHDA and CDR2 is SQIVND (reference sequence). This CDR3 contains 14 residues.

The table lists this clonotype with many counts. The rearrangement uses TRBV28 and TRBJ2-3, with a tentative D call TRBD2 (6 bases). This CDR3 has 15 residues. V was clipped by 6 bases and J by 3 bases, with 16 bases between them. Germline CDR1 is MDHEN and CDR2 is SYDVKM. The CDR3 DNA sequence: TGTGCCAGCAGCCCAGGCGGGAAAAGGACAGATACGCAGTATTTT. It codes for CASSPGGKRTDTQYF.

The CDR3 sequence is CASQKDATLNEQFF. In DNA form, the CDR3 reads TGTGCCAGCCAAAAAGACGCGACTCTAAATGAGCAGTTCTTC. This chain connects TRBV12-3 or TRBV12-4 to TRBJ2-1; D unclear. V was pared by 8 bases and J by 7 bases, with 18 bases between. CDR3 length equals 14 residues.

V usage is TRBV6-1 and J usage is TRBJ1-6; the match to TRBD1 covers 7 bases. The junction had 4 bases not matched to a gene; V was cut back by 2 bases and J by 6 bases. This CDR3 region has 15 residues. Germline V CDR1 and CDR2: MNHNS, SASEGT. The CDR3: CASSETGQTNSPLHF. The CDR3 DNA reads TGTGCCAGCAGTGAAACGGGACAGACTAATTCACCCCTCCACTTT.

The chain recombines TRBV4-1 with TRBJ1-5; TRBD1 aligns across 8 bases. The germline V gene has CDR1 MGHRA and CDR2 YSYEKL. The CDR3 covers 16 residues. The V and J ends lost 3 bases and 2 bases, in that order; junction bases with no gene match: 6. This CDR3 is CASSHLGQGGNQPQHF. In nucleotides, the CDR3 is TGCGCCAGCAGCCACTTAGGACAGGGCGGCAATCAGCCCCAGCATTTT.

This chain uses TRBV3-1 with TRBJ2-2, with 7 nucleotides matching TRBD2. Germline-derived CDR1 and CDR2 are LGHDT and YNNKEL (reference sequence). CDR3 length: 15 residues. V was pared by 5 bases and J by 6 bases, with 9 bases of the junction left unmatched. CDR3 nucleotide sequence: TGTGCCAGCAGCTGCGCGGGAGCCAAGGCCGGGGAGCTGTTTTTT. This encodes CASSCAGAKAGELFF.

This clonotype was detected only a few times. The chain's CDR3 is CSARALRVTYEQYF. CDR3 DNA: TGCAGTGCTAGAGCCTTGCGGGTTACCTACGAGCAGTACTTC. V usage is TRBV20-1 and J usage is TRBJ2-7; D perhaps matches TRBD2 (5 bases). This CDR3 has 14 amino acids. Germline CDR1 and CDR2: DFQATT and SNEGSKA (reference sequence). Trimming stripped 1 base from V and 2 bases from J, with 12 bases between.

This clonotype occurred many times. The chain couples TRBV28 to TRBJ2-1; 8 bases match TRBD2. From germline, CDR1 is MDHEN and CDR2 SYDVKM. The CDR3 consists of 15 residues. With V trimmed by 8 bases and J by 0 bases, 6 bases remained unmatched. DNA for the CDR3: TGTGCCAGCTCAGAGCGGGAGATCTCCTACAATGAGCAGTTCTTC. This translates into CASSEREISYNEQFF. The whole variable domain, filled in from reference TRBV28 and TRBJ2-1, reads DVKVTQSSRYLVKRTGEKVFLECVQDMDHENMFWYRQDPGLGLRLIYFSYDVKMKEKGDIPEGYSVSREKKERFSLILESASTNQTSMYLCASSEREISYNEQFFGPGTRLTVL.

The chain links TRBV27 to TRBJ2-7, with D maybe TRBD1 (5 bases). The CDR3 is made up of 14 amino acids. V dropped 3 bases and J dropped 2 bases, with 11 bases sitting between them. Germline-derived CDR1 and CDR2 are MNHEY and SMNVEV (reference sequence). The CDR3 coding sequence is TGTGCCAGCAGTTTCGTAGGGGCCGCCTACGAGCAGTACTTC. Protein: CASSFVGAAYEQYF.

The gene calls are TRBV20-1 and TRBJ2-5, with D unclear. The germline V gene encodes CDR1 DFQATT and CDR2 SNEGSKA (reference sequence). CDR3 length equals 13 residues. V was clipped by 3 bases and J by 2 bases, with 10 bases between them. This CDR3 reads CSARTPSQETQYF. CDR3 coding DNA: TGCAGTGCTAGGACGCCTAGTCAAGAGACCCAGTACTTC.

This clonotype was counted many times. V and J are TRBV2 and TRBJ2-1, with 10 nucleotides matching TRBD2. Germline CDR1 reads SNHLY; CDR2 reads FYNNEI. Trimming at V came to 0 bases and at J to 6 bases, leaving 2 bases not matched to a gene. This CDR3 is 15 amino acids long. Written as DNA, the CDR3 is TGTGCCAGCAGTGAAGCAATAGCGGGGGGCAATGAGCAGTTCTTC. This encodes CASSEAIAGGNEQFF. The whole variable domain, remainder taken from reference TRBV2 and TRBJ2-1, is EPEVTQTPSHQVTQMGQEVILRCVPISNHLYFYWYRQILGQKVEFLVSFYNNEISEKSEIFDDQFSVERPDGSNFTLKIRSTKLEDSAMYFCASSEAIAGGNEQFFGPGTRLTVL.

This clonotype has only a few counts. The chain couples TRBV11-2 to TRBJ1-3, with no clear D. The CDR3 has 16 residues. The ends were cut back, 6 bases at V and 0 bases at J, with 15 bases in the middle. The germline V gene encodes CDR1 SGHAT and CDR2 FQNNGV. DNA of the CDR3: TGTGCCAGCAGAACCGTGAAACACTCCTCTGGAAACACCATATATTTT. This encodes CASRTVKHSSGNTIYF.

The J gene is TRBJ2-1, the V gene TRBV12-3 or TRBV12-4, with D maybe TRBD2 (5 bases). V dropped 6 bases and J dropped 5 bases, with 8 bases sitting between them. The CDR3 is 12 residues long. The CDR3 region is CASREADNEQFF. In DNA form, the CDR3 reads TGTGCCAGCAGGGAGGCGGACAATGAGCAGTTCTTC.

V usage is TRBV11-1 and J usage is TRBJ1-1, with TRBD1 as a possible D gene (5 bases). The CDR3 is made up of 14 amino acids. With 5 bases removed from V and 1 base from J, the gap between germline ends came to 11 bases. CDR1 is SGHAT and CDR2 is FQDESV in the germline V gene (reference sequence). The DNA for the CDR3 is TGTGCCAGCAGCGCCGGACATGCGAACACTGAAGCTTTCTTT. Its protein is CASSAGHANTEAFF.

The table lists this clonotype with many counts. The chain carries TRBV24-1 and TRBJ1-2; D gene uncertain. Per germline, CDR1 KGHDR and CDR2 SFDVKD. The CDR3 length is 14 residues. The V end lost 0 bases, the J end lost 4 bases, and 8 bases lay between the germline ends. CDR3 bases: TGTGCCACCAGTGATTTGGAGGGAACCTATGGCTACACCTTC. This translates into CATSDLEGTYGYTF.

This clonotype was detected a few times. The V and J genes are TRBV13 and TRBJ2-7, with 7 nucleotides matching TRBD1. J gave up 2 bases and V 5 bases, and 15 bases lay outside the gene matches. Germline CDR1 PRHDT, CDR2 FYEKMQ (reference sequence). The CDR3 runs to 17 residues. Here the CDR3 reads CASSPPSLVGQPYEQYF. For the CDR3, the DNA is TGTGCCAGCAGCCCTCCTTCCCTTGTGGGACAGCCCTACGAGCAGTACTTC. Drawing the rest from reference TRBV13 and TRBJ2-7, the complete variable domain is AAGVIQSPRHLIKEKRETATLKCYPIPRHDTVYWYQQGPGQDPQFLISFYEKMQSDKGSIPDRFSAQQFSDYHSELNMSSLELGDSALYFCASSPPSLVGQPYEQYFGPGTRLTVT.

In its sample, this clonotype was seen a few times. The chain recombines TRBV4-2 with TRBJ2-3; 7 nucleotides align to TRBD2. Looked up from germline, CDR1 is LGHNA and CDR2 is YNFKEQ. The CDR3 is 11 amino acids. Trimming took 1 base from V and 14 from J; bases not matched to a gene: 3. The CDR3: CASSQGTRWYF. DNA of the CDR3: TGTGCCAGCAGCCAAGGGACTAGATGGTATTTT.

This clonotype was counted at least ten times. This sequence joins TRBV5-1 and TRBJ2-1, with TRBD1 matching 11 bases. The CDR3 consists of 14 residues. In germline, CDR1 is SGHRS, CDR2 YFSETQ. V gave up 4 bases and J gave up 7 bases; unmatched junction bases: 4. CDR3: CASSPGQGANEQFF. Written as DNA, the CDR3 is TGCGCCAGCAGCCCCGGACAGGGGGCGAATGAGCAGTTCTTC.

The sample holds a few counts of this clonotype. This chain connects TRBV5-1 to TRBJ1-1, with D tentatively TRBD1 (5 bases). V shed 0 bases and J shed 10 bases, with 19 bases lying between them. Per germline, CDR1 SGHRS and CDR2 YFSETQ. The CDR3 length is 15 residues. The CDR3 sequence is CASSLALDMGSGAFF. The DNA for the CDR3 is TGCGCCAGCAGCTTGGCCCTGGACATGGGTTCTGGAGCTTTCTTT.

This rearrangement joins TRBV9 to TRBJ2-1; D is uncertain. The length of the CDR3 is 15 residues. The V end was cut by 0 bases, the J end by 1 base, with 8 bases between. Germline-derived CDR1 and CDR2 are SGDLS and YYNGEE. The CDR3 sequence: CASSVGAVSYNEQFF. The CDR3 nucleotides are TGTGCCAGCAGCGTAGGGGCGGTTTCCTACAATGAGCAGTTCTTC.

This clonotype has at least ten counts. The V and J genes are TRBV12-3 or TRBV12-4 and TRBJ1-1, with D tentatively TRBD1 (5 bases). Trimming pared 7 bases from V and 3 bases from J, leaving 15 bases between. The length of the CDR3 is 14 residues. CDR3 DNA: TGTGCCAGCAATCCAGGGAGCCGTTACACTGAAGCTTTCTTT. Its translation: CASNPGSRYTEAFF.

The rearrangement joins TRBV7-9 to TRBJ2-5; tentative D call: TRBD1 (6 bases). The germline V gene encodes CDR1 SEHNR and CDR2 FQNEAQ (reference sequence). The CDR3 length is 14 residues. V lost 4 bases, J lost 5 bases, and 14 bases lay in between. The CDR3 here is CASSSSGVWETQYF. CDR3 nucleotide sequence: TGTGCCAGCAGCTCATCAGGGGTTTGGGAGACCCAGTACTTC.

The chain employs TRBV28 and TRBJ1-2; D is unclear. This CDR3 comprises 12 residues. Looked up from germline, CDR1 is MDHEN and CDR2 is SYDVKM. V shed 6 bases and J shed 4 bases, with 9 bases lying between them. The CDR3 reads CASRSQSYGYTF. In nucleotides, the CDR3 is TGTGCCAGCAGGTCACAATCCTATGGCTACACCTTC.

This clonotype was seen only a few times. The rearrangement joins TRBV20-1 to TRBJ1-6; possibly TRBD1 for D (5 bases). Trimming left V 1 base short and J 14 bases short, with 18 bases between. Germline V gene data show CDR1 as DFQATT and CDR2 as SNEGSKA (reference sequence). CDR3 length equals 14 residues. CDR3 residues: CSARAPPGRGTLHF. In DNA form, the CDR3 reads TGCAGTGCTAGAGCCCCTCCGGGCCGGGGCACCCTCCACTTT.

The chain couples TRBV20-1 to TRBJ2-7; D remains ambiguous. This CDR3 has 13 residues. Germline V gene lookup returns CDR1 DFQATT and CDR2 SNEGSKA (reference sequence). V was cut by 0 bases and J by 4 bases, with 10 bases left in between. The CDR3: CSARDRQRYEQYF. Written as DNA, the CDR3 is TGCAGTGCTAGAGATCGACAACGGTACGAGCAGTACTTC.